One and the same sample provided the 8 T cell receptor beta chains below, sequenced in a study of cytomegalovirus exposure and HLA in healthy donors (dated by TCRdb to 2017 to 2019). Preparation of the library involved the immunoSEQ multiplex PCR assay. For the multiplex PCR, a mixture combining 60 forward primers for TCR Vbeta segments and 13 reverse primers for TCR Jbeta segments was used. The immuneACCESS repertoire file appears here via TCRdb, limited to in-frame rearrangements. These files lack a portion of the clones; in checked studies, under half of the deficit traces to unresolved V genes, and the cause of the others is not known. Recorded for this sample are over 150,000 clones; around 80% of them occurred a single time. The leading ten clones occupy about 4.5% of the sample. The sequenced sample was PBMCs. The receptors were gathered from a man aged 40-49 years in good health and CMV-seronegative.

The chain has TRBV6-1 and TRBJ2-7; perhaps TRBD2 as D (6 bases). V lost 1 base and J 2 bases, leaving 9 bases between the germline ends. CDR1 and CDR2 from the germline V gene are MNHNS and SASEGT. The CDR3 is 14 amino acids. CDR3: CASSEGLGTYEQYF. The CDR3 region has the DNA TGTGCCAGCAGTGAAGGACTAGGAACCTACGAGCAGTACTTC.

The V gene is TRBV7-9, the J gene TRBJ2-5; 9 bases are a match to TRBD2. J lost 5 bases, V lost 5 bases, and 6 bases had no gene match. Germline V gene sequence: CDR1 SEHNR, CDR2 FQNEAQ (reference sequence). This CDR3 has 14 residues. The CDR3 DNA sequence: TGTGCCAGCAGCCGCAGCGGGGGGCGCGAGACCCAGTACTTC. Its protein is CASSRSGGRETQYF.

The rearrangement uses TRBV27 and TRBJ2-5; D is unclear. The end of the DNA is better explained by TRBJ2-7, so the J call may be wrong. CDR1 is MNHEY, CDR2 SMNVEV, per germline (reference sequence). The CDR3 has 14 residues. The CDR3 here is CASTNNPKLYEQYF. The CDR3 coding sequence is TGTGCCAGCACTAATAACCCTAAGCTCTACGAGCAGTACTTC.

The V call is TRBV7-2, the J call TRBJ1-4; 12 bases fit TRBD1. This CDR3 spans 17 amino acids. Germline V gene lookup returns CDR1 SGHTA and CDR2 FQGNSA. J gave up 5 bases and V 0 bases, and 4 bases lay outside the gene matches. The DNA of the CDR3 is TGTGCCAGCAGCTTAGCGGGACAGGGGGCGGCGAATGAAAAACTGTTTTTT. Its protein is CASSLAGQGAANEKLFF. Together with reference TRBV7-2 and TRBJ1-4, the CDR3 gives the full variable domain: GAGVSQSPSNKVTEKGKDVELRCDPISGHTALYWYRQSLGQGLEFLIYFQGNSAPDKSGLPSDRFSAERTGGSVSTLTIQRTQQEDSAVYLCASSLAGQGAANEKLFFGSGTQLSVL.

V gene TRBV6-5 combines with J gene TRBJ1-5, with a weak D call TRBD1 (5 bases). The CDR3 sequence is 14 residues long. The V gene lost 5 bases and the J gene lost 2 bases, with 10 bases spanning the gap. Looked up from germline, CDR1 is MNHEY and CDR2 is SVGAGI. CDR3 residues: CASSSWGGNQPQHF. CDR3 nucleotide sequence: TGTGCCAGCAGTAGTTGGGGGGGCAATCAGCCCCAGCATTTT.

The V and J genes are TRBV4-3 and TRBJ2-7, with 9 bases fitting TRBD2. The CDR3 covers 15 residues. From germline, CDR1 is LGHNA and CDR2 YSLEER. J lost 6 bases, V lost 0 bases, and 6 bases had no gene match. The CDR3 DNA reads TGCGCCAGCAGCCAAGACGGGAGCGGGGGGAGCGAGCAGTACTTC. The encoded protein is CASSQDGSGGSEQYF.

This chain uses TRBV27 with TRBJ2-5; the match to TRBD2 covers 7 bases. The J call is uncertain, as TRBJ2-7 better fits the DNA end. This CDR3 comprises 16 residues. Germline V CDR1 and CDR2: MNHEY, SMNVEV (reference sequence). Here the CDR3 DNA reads TGTGCCAGCAAACCGGGCGGGGGAGACGCACACTACGAGCAGTACTTC. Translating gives CASKPGGGDAHYEQYF.

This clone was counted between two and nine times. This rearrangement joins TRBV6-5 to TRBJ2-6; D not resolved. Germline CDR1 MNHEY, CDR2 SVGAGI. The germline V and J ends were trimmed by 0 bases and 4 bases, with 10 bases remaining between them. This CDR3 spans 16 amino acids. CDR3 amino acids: CASSYSRVRGANVLTF. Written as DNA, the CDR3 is TGTGCCAGCAGTTACTCACGGGTGCGAGGGGCCAACGTCCTGACTTTC.